This section outlines one TCR beta chain sequence together with its context. This sample was taken from a study of blood T cell repertoires in COVID-19. Study-wide context: Spain, Italy and the United States supplied samples that represented acute and convalescent COVID-19. PBMCs, B-cell-depleted T cells, or T cells provided the cDNA or gDNA that made up the material.

Original analysis: Estimation of nucleated cell counts relied on the amplification of reference gene primers. The method was immunoSEQ multiplex PCR; TCRdb's version includes in-frame clones alone and lacks a portion of them. The DNA gave D and trimming, while V, J and clone size come from that table. The table lists roughly 250,000 clones, about 80% of them singletons, with over 7.5% in the top ten. The CDR3 has 15 residues. Trimming took 3 bases from V and 5 from J; bases not matched to a gene: 4. CDR1 is LNHDA, CDR2 SQIVND, per germline (reference sequence). The J gene is TRBJ2-1, the V gene TRBV19; TRBD1 matches 10 bases. The sample taken for sequencing was peripheral blood. The origin of this receptor is a woman of 80 years or more with acute or convalescent COVID-19. The chain's CDR3 is CASSMLDRGNNEQFF. As DNA, the CDR3 is TGTGCCAGTAGTATGCTGGACAGGGGGAACAATGAGCAGTTCTTC. Filled out from reference TRBV19 and TRBJ2-1, the complete variable domain reads DGGITQSPKYLFRKEGQNVTLSCEQNLNHDAMYWYRQDPGQGLRLIYYSQIVNDFQKGDIAEGYSVSREKKESFPLTVTSAQKNPTAFYLCASSMLDRGNNEQFFGPGTRLTVL.